The 31 T cell receptor beta chains below come from one sample, sequenced in a study of shared clonotypes between healthy human individuals. Clones were read by immunoSEQ multiplex PCR, and TCRdb kept only the in-frame ones, dropping some. Of about 2,200,000 clones in the sample, approximately 94% were seen once. The naive CD8 fraction comprised CD45RO-negative cells positively selected for CCR7 and excluded terminally differentiated effector memory CD45RA+ cells. What was sequenced was naive CD8+ T cells from PBMCs. The source is a young man in good health. Some clones in this sample may be carry-over from other donors' samples.

The chain links TRBV9 to TRBJ1-1, with D uncertain. CDR3 length: 14 residues. V lost 0 bases to trimming and J lost 5 bases, with 11 bases between them. CDR1 SGDLS and CDR2 YYNGEE come from the germline V gene. Here the CDR3 reads CASSVGHSRTEAFF. CDR3 in DNA: TGTGCCAGCAGCGTAGGTCACAGCAGAACTGAAGCTTTCTTT.

The genes are TRBV27 and TRBJ2-1; 14 positions agree with TRBD2. V shed 5 bases, J shed 7 bases, and the junction held 7 bases outside the gene matches. This CDR3 comprises 16 residues. The germline V gene encodes CDR1 MNHEY and CDR2 SMNVEV (reference sequence). The CDR3: CASSRTRTSGRNEQFF. CDR3 DNA: TGTGCCAGCAGTCGCACCCGGACTAGCGGGAGGAATGAGCAGTTCTTC.

The CDR3 coding sequence is TGTGCCAGCAGCTTGTTTAACCGGCTGAGTGGAAACACCATATATTTT. Translating it yields CASSLFNRLSGNTIYF. The genes are TRBV5-5 and TRBJ1-3; D remains unclear. The germline V and J ends were trimmed by 1 base and 3 bases, with 14 bases remaining between them. CDR1 is SGHKS, CDR2 YYEKEE, per germline (reference sequence). This CDR3 has 16 amino acids.

The genes are TRBV9 and TRBJ2-5; possibly TRBD1 for D (6 bases). Trimming left V 3 bases short and J 10 bases short, with 25 bases between. The CDR3 totals 16 residues. CDR1 is SGDLS and CDR2 is YYNGEE in the germline V gene. The CDR3 nucleotides are TGTGCCAGCAGCGGCCACCGGGAACCCCTGGAAGGGGGCCAGTACTTC. Translation gives CASSGHREPLEGGQYF.

This chain links TRBV7-3 with TRBJ1-3; tentative D call: TRBD1 (5 bases). V lost 4 bases and J lost 4, with 20 bases in between. The germline gives CDR1 SGHTA, CDR2 FQGTGA. The CDR3 contains 17 residues. CDR3 residues: CASSYEAGPGPGNTIYF. In DNA form, the CDR3 reads TGTGCCAGCAGCTATGAGGCGGGCCCGGGGCCCGGAAACACCATATATTTT.

The V call is TRBV4-2, the J call TRBJ2-3; 7 bases are shared with TRBD2. The CDR3 loop spans 16 amino acids. V trimming: 0 bases; J trimming: 4 bases; junction bases outside the gene matches: 7. The germline CDR1 and CDR2 sequences are LGHNA and YNFKEQ. CDR3 sequence reads: CASSQEVAGEADTQYF. As DNA, the CDR3 is TGTGCCAGCAGCCAAGAAGTGGCGGGAGAAGCAGATACGCAGTATTTT.

V is TRBV9 and J is TRBJ2-5; no firm D call. CDR1 is SGDLS, CDR2 YYNGEE, per germline. The CDR3 has 14 residues. Trimming pared 0 bases from V and 5 bases from J, leaving 11 bases between. The CDR3 spells CASSVGPDLETQYF. As DNA, the CDR3 is TGTGCCAGCAGCGTAGGCCCAGATTTGGAGACCCAGTACTTC.

The chain carries TRBV29-1 and TRBJ1-2; D uncertain. The V gene's germline CDR1 is SQVTM and CDR2 ANQGSEA. Trimming removed 2 bases at V and 8 bases at J, with 12 bases between. The CDR3 spans 12 residues. CDR3 in amino acids: CSVESGYGGYTF. Here the CDR3 DNA reads TGCAGCGTTGAATCGGGATACGGGGGCTACACCTTC.

This chain uses TRBV28 with TRBJ2-2; TRBD1 agrees at 12 bases. Looked up from germline, CDR1 is MDHEN and CDR2 is SYDVKM. The CDR3 sequence is 17 residues long. J lost 4 bases, V lost 4 bases, and 7 bases had no gene match. The CDR3 here is CASSSRDRGRSTGELFF. The CDR3 coding sequence is TGTGCCAGCAGTTCCCGGGACAGGGGGCGCAGCACCGGGGAGCTGTTTTTT. The variable domain in full, with the rest retrieved from reference TRBV28 and TRBJ2-2, is DVKVTQSSRYLVKRTGEKVFLECVQDMDHENMFWYRQDPGLGLRLIYFSYDVKMKEKGDIPEGYSVSREKKERFSLILESASTNQTSMYLCASSSRDRGRSTGELFFGEGSRLTVL.

The gene calls are TRBV11-2 and TRBJ2-7; TRBD2 matches 7 bases. The CDR3 has 16 amino acids. Germline CDR1 SGHAT, CDR2 FQNNGV. The V and J ends lost 1 base and 4 bases, in that order; junction bases with no gene match: 10. The CDR3 loop is CASSLGGGGLGYEQYF. CDR3 sequence (DNA): TGTGCCAGCAGCTTAGGGGGGGGAGGCCTTGGTTACGAGCAGTACTTC.

CDR3 sequence reads: CASSLWGLAPGELFF. CDR3 nucleotides: TGTGCCAGCAGTTTATGGGGACTAGCTCCCGGGGAGCTGTTTTTT. V is TRBV27 and J is TRBJ2-2, with 9 bases fitting TRBD2. The CDR3 runs to 15 residues. Trimming at V came to 1 base and at J to 6 bases, leaving 3 bases not matched to a gene. Germline CDR1 is MNHEY and CDR2 is SMNVEV (reference sequence).

This clone was detected once. The chain joins TRBV30 to TRBJ2-7; 8 bases are shared with TRBD1. The germline CDR1 and CDR2 sequences are GTSNPN and SVGIG (reference sequence). The CDR3 length is 13 residues. Trimming removed 4 bases from V and 3 bases from J; junction bases left unmatched: 5. CDR3 in DNA: TGTGCCTGGAAATTGGGACAGGTCTACGAGCAGTACTTC. Encoded protein: CAWKLGQVYEQYF.

This chain links TRBV28 with TRBJ2-7; possibly TRBD1 or TRBD2 for D (8 bases each). Germline assignment: CDR1 MDHEN and CDR2 SYDVKM. This CDR3 comprises 16 residues. Trimming removed 6 bases from V and 3 bases from J, with 21 bases in between. CDR3 amino acids: CASSPGTGLAIYEQYF. CDR3 coding DNA: TGTGCCAGCAGCCCCGGGACAGGACTAGCCATCTACGAGCAGTACTTC.

The count of this clone is one. The J gene is TRBJ1-1, the V gene TRBV4-3, with D possibly matching TRBD1 (5 bases). V was pared by 3 bases and J by 3 bases, with 17 bases between. Germline loops: CDR1 LGHNA, CDR2 YSLEER. The CDR3 covers 16 residues. CDR3 in amino acids: CASSQLISGTHTEAFF. Here the CDR3 DNA reads TGCGCCAGCAGCCAGTTGATATCCGGGACCCACACTGAAGCTTTCTTT.

This chain uses TRBV15 with TRBJ1-4; 8 bases are shared with TRBD1. Germline CDR1 LNHNV, CDR2 YYDKDF (reference sequence). The CDR3 loop spans 15 amino acids. The J segment lost 5 bases and the V segment lost 3 bases, leaving 5 bases of the junction unmatched. The CDR3, as DNA: TGTGCCACCAGCAGTCAGAGGACAGGGAATGAAAAACTGTTTTTT. This gives the protein CATSSQRTGNEKLFF.

This chain uses TRBV27 with TRBJ2-2; 9 nucleotides match TRBD2. With V trimmed by 5 bases and J by 4 bases, 8 bases remained unmatched. CDR1 MNHEY and CDR2 SMNVEV come from the germline V gene (reference sequence). CDR3 size: 16 residues. CDR3 sequence reads: CASSLFGGRVTGELFF. The DNA of the CDR3 is TGTGCCAGCAGTCTTTTCGGCGGGAGGGTCACCGGGGAGCTGTTTTTT.

This chain connects TRBV28 to TRBJ1-2; D perhaps matches TRBD1 (5 bases). This CDR3 is 17 amino acids long. V was shortened by 8 bases and J by 3 bases, with 25 bases between the two germline ends. Germline-derived CDR1 and CDR2 are MDHEN and SYDVKM. This CDR3 reads CASRRSGSTGLHYGYTF. The DNA of the CDR3 is TGTGCCAGCCGCCGTTCCGGGTCCACAGGCCTGCACTATGGCTACACCTTC.

The chain joins TRBV25-1 to TRBJ1-5; D gene uncertain. Germline-derived CDR1 and CDR2 are MGHDK and SYGVNS. This CDR3 has 14 amino acids. The V and J ends lost 0 bases and 0 bases respectively, with 3 bases between them. This CDR3 is CASSEYGSNQPQHF. Here the CDR3 DNA reads TGTGCCAGCAGTGAATATGGTAGCAATCAGCCCCAGCATTTT.

The V call is TRBV7-9, the J call TRBJ2-3; TRBD2 matches at 11 bases. J lost 5 bases, V lost 10 bases, and 8 bases had no gene match. Germline CDR1 SEHNR, CDR2 FQNEAQ (reference sequence). This CDR3 contains 14 residues. CDR3 DNA: TGTGCCAATTCGGGGCTAGCGGGAGGAGATACGCAGTATTTT. This translates into CANSGLAGGDTQYF.

The chain employs TRBV4-1 and TRBJ2-7; D remains ambiguous. The V gene's germline CDR1 is MGHRA and CDR2 YSYEKL. This CDR3 comprises 13 residues. Trimming removed 4 bases at V and 4 bases at J, with 11 bases between. DNA of the CDR3: TGCGCCAGCAGCCTCGACTCGGGTTACGAGCAGTACTTC. It specifies CASSLDSGYEQYF.

The chain combines TRBV6-5 with TRBJ2-7; D possibly corresponds to TRBD1 (6 bases). Germline CDR1 MNHEY, CDR2 SVGAGI. The V gene lost 4 bases and the J gene lost 3 bases, with 13 bases spanning the gap. This CDR3 has 14 amino acids. The chain's CDR3 is CASSWPRDNYEQYF. Here the CDR3 DNA reads TGTGCCAGCAGTTGGCCCAGGGACAACTACGAGCAGTACTTC.

The DNA for the CDR3 is TGTGCCAGCAGTGAATTGGGTAGTAATGAAAAACTGTTTTTT. Residues: CASSELGSNEKLFF. This chain links TRBV2 with TRBJ1-4; D remains unclear. V was clipped by 2 bases and J by 4 bases, with 8 bases between them. The CDR3 has 14 amino acids. CDR1 and CDR2 from the germline V gene are SNHLY and FYNNEI.

The V call is TRBV4-3, the J call TRBJ2-2, with D perhaps TRBD1 or TRBD2 (7 bases each). Germline CDR1 is LGHNA and CDR2 is YSLEER. The length of the CDR3 is 15 residues. Trimming removed 4 bases from V and 5 bases from J, with 14 bases in between. The CDR3 coding sequence is TGCGCCAGCAGCCTTCGACAGGGAGGGACCGGGGAGCTGTTTTTT. Amino acid sequence: CASSLRQGGTGELFF.

The chain is built from TRBV6-1 and TRBJ2-2; D unresolved. CDR3 length equals 12 residues. Deletions cut 1 base from V and 10 bases from J, with 7 bases between. Per the germline V gene, CDR1 is MNHNS and CDR2 is SASEGT. CDR3 nucleotide sequence: TGTGCCAGCAGTGAAGGCGGCGCGGAGCTGTTTTTT. Protein sequence: CASSEGGAELFF.

V and J are TRBV28 and TRBJ2-5; TRBD2 matches 9 bases. V lost 3 bases and J lost 5; bases outside the gene matches: 7. Germline CDR1 is MDHEN and CDR2 is SYDVKM. The CDR3 is 15 amino acids. The CDR3 DNA sequence: TGTGCCAGCAGTTTTAGCGGGAGCCTCGCGGAGACCCAGTACTTC. This translates into CASSFSGSLAETQYF.

The chain is built from TRBV13 and TRBJ1-5; D is unresolved. The V end lost 0 bases, the J end lost 3 bases, and 12 bases lay between the germline ends. Germline V gene lookup returns CDR1 PRHDT and CDR2 FYEKMQ (reference sequence). The CDR3 runs to 16 residues. CDR3 in DNA: TGTGCCAGCAGCTTAGGCCCCAGGAAACACAATCAGCCCCAGCATTTT. Translated: CASSLGPRKHNQPQHF. The full variable domain, in which reference TRBV13 and TRBJ1-5 provide the parts outside the CDR3, is AAGVIQSPRHLIKEKRETATLKCYPIPRHDTVYWYQQGPGQDPQFLISFYEKMQSDKGSIPDRFSAQQFSDYHSELNMSSLELGDSALYFCASSLGPRKHNQPQHFGDGTRLSIL.

The J gene is TRBJ2-7, the V gene TRBV28, with D perhaps matching TRBD2 (5 bases). Trimming left V 1 base short and J 3 bases short, with 10 bases between. The CDR3 runs 14 residues. Germline-derived CDR1 and CDR2 are MDHEN and SYDVKM. CDR3 DNA: TGTGCCAGCAGTTTATCAGGAGGTTTCTACGAGCAGTACTTC. Protein sequence: CASSLSGGFYEQYF.

J is TRBJ2-7 and V is TRBV27, with D perhaps matching TRBD1 (5 bases). V was trimmed by 2 bases and J by 5 bases, leaving 16 bases between them. The CDR3 runs to 15 residues. Germline V gives CDR1 MNHEY, CDR2 SMNVEV (reference sequence). DNA of the CDR3: TGTGCCAGCAGTTTAAGGACACCCGATTGGAACGAGCAGTACTTC. It encodes CASSLRTPDWNEQYF.

The chain employs TRBV19 and TRBJ2-1, with 8 bases fitting TRBD2. V lost 7 bases, J lost 0 bases, and 8 bases stayed unmatched. Germline CDR1 and CDR2: LNHDA and SQIVND (reference sequence). This CDR3 contains 16 residues. CDR3 sequence reads: CASTIGLASSYNEQFF. CDR3 sequence (DNA): TGTGCCAGTACTATCGGACTAGCCAGCTCCTACAATGAGCAGTTCTTC.

The chain combines TRBV28 with TRBJ2-5; a possible D gene is TRBD2 (6 bases). The CDR3 is made up of 13 amino acids. Trimming shortened V by 10 bases and J by 3 bases, and 15 bases separated the two germline ends. Germline loops: CDR1 MDHEN, CDR2 SYDVKM. This CDR3 reads CATLPGVKETQYF. CDR3 DNA: TGTGCCACTCTCCCGGGAGTCAAAGAGACCCAGTACTTC.

J is TRBJ2-5 and V is TRBV15; D is unclear. CDR3 length: 14 amino acids. Germline lookup yields CDR1 LNHNV and CDR2 YYDKDF (reference sequence). V was cut by 6 bases and J by 5 bases, with 16 bases left in between. Written as DNA, the CDR3 is TGTGCCACCAGTCTGGATCTAGGCCCCGAGACCCAGTACTTC. This encodes CATSLDLGPETQYF.